The TCR beta chain described here comes from a study of OX40 agonist ivuxolimab in advanced cancers. Study context: It was ivuxolimab, an agonistic anti-OX40 (CD134) antibody, that patients were treated with. At 0.01 to 10 mg/kg, ivuxolimab was administered intravenously to patients every 2 weeks. Whole-study findings and limits: CD4+ T cells averaged fewer expanded clones than CD8+ T cells.

This clone has a single count. Its antigen is undetermined. Trimming left V 3 bases short and J 8 bases short, with 17 bases between. The CDR3 spans 14 residues. CDR1 and CDR2 (germline): SGHDT, YYEEEE. The table came from immunoSEQ multiplex PCR; TCRdb's copy has only in-frame clones and leaves some out. The table has 60,000 to 75,000 clones, approximately 86% seen once. The receptor's source is an adult with an advanced solid tumor such as melanoma, head and neck, liver or kidney cancer. The V gene is TRBV5-6, the J gene TRBJ1-1; D is undetermined. Source: CD4+ or CD8+ T cells sorted from blood, taken in a trial of the OX40 agonist ivuxolimab. CDR3 in amino acids: CASSSLGHRDEAFF. DNA for the CDR3: TGTGCCAGCAGCTCCCTTGGCCATCGTGACGAAGCTTTCTTT.